The rows below give T cell receptor beta chains drawn from one sample of a study of shared clonotypes between healthy human individuals. Only in-frame clones appear in the TCRdb table, and some are missing; sequencing was by immunoSEQ multiplex PCR. The data show roughly 1 million clones, with under 80% seen just once and less than 1.5% held by the top ten. The sequencing sample was made of memory CD4+ T cells sorted from blood. All receptors derive from a man aged 18 to 30 in good health. Both conserved end residues are part of each CDR3. Fields, in order: CDR3 protein, CDR3 DNA, J gene, CDR3 length, clone size, D gene, V gene. D genes are given only for firm matches. Clone size is shown for a subset of rows, as once, few, many or a class of expanded clone.

CASSERGSYGYTF TGCGCCAGCAGTGAGAGGGGCAGTTATGGCTACACCTTC TRBJ1-2 13 few . TRBV10-2
CASSSHPGQKMRSNQPQHF TGTGCCAGCAGCTCGCACCCGGGACAAAAAATGAGGAGCAATCAGCCCCAGCATTTT TRBJ1-5 19 . . TRBV5-6
CAISDRVNEKLFF TGTGCCATCAGTGACAGGGTGAACGAAAAACTGTTTTTT TRBJ1-4 13 . . TRBV10-3
CASSLAGRGAGNTIYF TGCGCCAGCAGCTTGGCTGGCAGGGGAGCCGGAAACACCATATATTTT TRBJ1-3 16 many . TRBV5-1
CASSDSWGICPCNTF TGTGCCAGCAGTGACTCCTGGGGAATTTGTCCGTGTAACACCTTC TRBJ1-2 15 once . TRBV6-1
CASSLKGKGYTF TGTGCCAGCAGTTTGAAGGGGAAGGGCTACACCTTC TRBJ1-2 12 . . TRBV28
CASSKSRAVQPQHF TGTGCCAGTAGTAAGAGTAGGGCGGTTCAGCCCCAGCATTTT TRBJ1-5 14 few . TRBV19
CASSPPLQGTFYEQYF TGTGCCAGCTCACCACCTCTACAGGGGACCTTCTACGAGCAGTACTTC TRBJ2-7 16 . TRBD1 TRBV18
CASSPSGMKTQYF TGTGCCAGCAGCCCTAGCGGGATGAAGACCCAGTACTTC TRBJ2-5 13 . TRBD2 TRBV7-2
CASSLFPGQGGGELFF TGTGCCAGCAGTTTATTCCCGGGACAGGGGGGCGGGGAGCTGTTTTTT TRBJ2-2 16 . TRBD1 TRBV28
CASQSGTAVGGYTF TGTGCCAGCCAATCCGGGACGGCGGTGGGTGGCTACACCTTC TRBJ1-2 14 once . TRBV19
CASSQDRAAQNTQYF TGCGCCAGCAGCCAGGACAGAGCTGCACAGAATACGCAGTATTTT TRBJ2-3 15 . . TRBV5-1
CASTPFLENTGELFF TGTGCCAGCACCCCCTTTCTGGAGAACACCGGGGAGCTGTTTTTT TRBJ2-2 15 . . TRBV7-9